These 3 T cell receptor beta chains came from one sample sequenced in a study of identifying expanded T cells in peripheral blood. This table comes from immunoSEQ multiplex PCR, and its TCRdb copy is limited to in-frame clones, with some not included. Altogether nearly 60,000 clones are present, roughly nine tenths being singletons, with the ten largest covering 3% to 4%. Input material: blood. These receptors came from a person between 18 and 69 years old in good health.

V usage is TRBV6-5 and J usage is TRBJ1-2; D is possibly TRBD1 (5 bases). V lost 5 bases to trimming and J lost 5 bases, with 12 bases between them. The germline gives CDR1 MNHEY, CDR2 SVGAGI. The CDR3 is 13 amino acids. CDR3 DNA sequence: TGTGCCAGCAGTACCGAGGGGTATTATGGCTACACCTTC. It specifies CASSTEGYYGYTF.

The chain employs TRBV11-2 and TRBJ2-3; the D is unclear. The V end was cut by 0 bases, the J end by 2 bases, with 9 bases between. Per the germline V gene, CDR1 is SGHAT and CDR2 is FQNNGV. The CDR3 is made up of 15 amino acids. The CDR3 nucleotides read TGTGCCAGCAGCTTAGAGGCGGCAGCCACAGATACGCAGTATTTT. Residues: CASSLEAAATDTQYF.

CDR3 sequence: CASSPGGFGEKLFF. In nucleotides, the CDR3 is TGTGCCAGCAGCCCAGGGGGGTTCGGTGAAAAACTGTTTTTT. This sequence joins TRBV14 and TRBJ1-4, with 7 bases aligning to TRBD1. This CDR3 spans 14 amino acids. The V segment lost 4 bases and the J segment 7 bases; nucleotides outside the gene matches: 6. In germline, CDR1 is SGHDN, CDR2 FVKESK.